Listed below are T cell receptor beta chains from one sample, sequenced in a study of blood T cell repertoires in COVID-19. TCRdb's copy holds only in-frame clones and misses some; the assay was immunoSEQ multiplex PCR. This sample carries approximately 290,000 clones, approximately 83% of them seen once, and the ten largest clones take 4% to 4.5%. The sequenced material came from PBMCs or T cells enriched from blood (not recorded which). The receptors stem from a woman under 40 who had recovered from COVID-19. The CDR3 runs from the conserved cysteine through the conserved F or W. D genes are given only for firm matches. Only part of the rows carry a size: once, few, many, or a class if the clone is expanded.

j_call	d_call	clone_size	v_call	cdr3_aa	cdr3_nt
TRBJ1-5	TRBD1	-	TRBV12-5	CASGRCGDRGSRAGLLYQPQHF	TGTGCTAGTGGCCGCTGCGGGGACAGGGGCTCCCGCGCTGGATTACTTTATCAGCCCCAGCATTTT
TRBJ2-3	TRBD1	-	TRBV4-1	CASSQRFTGQGADTQYF	TGCGCCAGCAGCCAACGATTTACGGGACAGGGTGCAGATACGCAGTATTTT
TRBJ2-2	TRBD1	-	TRBV7-9	CASSLAGRGRPRGTGELFF	TGTGCCAGCAGCCTTGCTGGCAGGGGGCGCCCCCGTGGCACCGGGGAGCTGTTTTTT
TRBJ2-7	-	-	TRBV5-6	CASSFSPLLATREEQYF	TGTGCCAGCAGCTTCTCCCCATTGCTGGCCACGCGGGAAGAGCAGTACTTC
TRBJ2-3	TRBD2	-	TRBV5-4	CASSRDYLSTDTQYF	TGTGCCAGCAGCCGGGACTACTTAAGCACAGATACGCAGTATTTT
TRBJ1-3	TRBD1	-	TRBV12-5	CASGLLTGNSGNTIYF	TGTGCTAGTGGTTTGCTGACAGGGAACTCTGGAAACACCATATATTTT
TRBJ1-1	-	-	TRBV12-3/TRBV12-4	CASSFGGGTEAFF	TGTGCCAGCAGTTTTGGAGGTGGCACTGAAGCTTTCTTT
TRBJ2-1	TRBD2	-	TRBV6-5	CASSPTSGGARKFF	TGTGCCAGCAGTCCGACTAGCGGGGGGGCCAGGAAGTTCTTC
TRBJ2-7	-	-	TRBV7-2	CASSFELGAQYF	TGTGCCAGCAGCTTCGAGCTGGGGGCGCAGTACTTC
TRBJ1-1	-	-	TRBV29-1	CSVERRLNTEAFF	TGCAGCGTTGAAAGGCGGCTGAACACTGAAGCTTTCTTT
TRBJ2-7	TRBD2	-	TRBV27	CASSLSSPELAGGFYSYEQYF	TGTGCCAGCAGTTTATCTTCCCCCGAACTAGCGGGAGGGTTCTACTCCTACGAGCAGTACTTC
TRBJ1-2	-	once	TRBV3-1/TRBV3-2	CASSHSYGYTF	TGTGCCAGCAGCCACAGCTATGGCTACACCTTC
TRBJ1-1	-	-	TRBV6-5	CASSYSQVNTEAFF	TGTGCCAGCAGTTATTCACAGGTCAACACTGAAGCTTTCTTT
TRBJ2-7	-	-	TRBV5-4	CASSRGPQQGSYEQYF	TGTGCCAGCAGCCGAGGGCCCCAACAGGGCTCCTACGAGCAGTACTTC
TRBJ2-7	TRBD1	-	TRBV10-3	CAISEPTTGIHEQYF	TGTGCCATCAGTGAGCCGACGACAGGGATCCACGAGCAGTACTTC
TRBJ1-1	-	-	TRBV18	CASSPGQMNTEAFF	TGTGCCAGCTCACCAGGGCAAATGAACACTGAAGCTTTCTTT
TRBJ2-7	TRBD1	few	TRBV28	CASSFYGTGSSYEQYF	TGTGCCAGCAGTTTTTACGGGACAGGGAGCAGCTACGAGCAGTACTTC
TRBJ2-1	TRBD2	-	TRBV5-6	CASCLAGENEQFF	TGTGCCAGCTGCTTAGCGGGAGAAAATGAGCAGTTCTTC
TRBJ1-4	-	-	TRBV7-9	CASSQGTGSNEKLFF	TGTGCCAGCAGCCAAGGAACAGGATCTAATGAAAAACTGTTTTTT
TRBJ1-1	-	-	TRBV7-9	CASSLAGMAEAFF	TGTGCCAGCAGCTTAGCCGGTATGGCTGAAGCTTTCTTT
TRBJ1-2	-	-	TRBV7-9	CASSLDMGGYTF	TGTGCCAGCAGCTTGGACATGGGTGGCTACACCTTC
TRBJ1-1	-	once	TRBV7-3	CASSFSAVLNTEAFF	TGTGCCAGCAGCTTTTCCGCGGTCTTGAACACTGAAGCTTTCTTT
TRBJ2-7	TRBD2	few	TRBV19	CASSASGGRNYEQYF	TGTGCCAGTAGTGCCTCTGGCGGGAGAAACTACGAGCAGTACTTC
TRBJ1-2	-	-	TRBV15	CATSRDRGASNYGYTF	TGTGCCACCAGCAGAGATCGCGGGGCCTCTAACTATGGCTACACCTTC
TRBJ2-3	-	-	TRBV19	CASSIGRGGTDTQYF	TGTGCCAGTAGTATAGGGAGGGGAGGAACAGATACGCAGTATTTT